A single sample is the source of the 14 T cell receptor beta chains below, sequenced in a study of glioma-infiltrating T cells (dated by TCRdb to between 2015 and 2016). Sequencing was performed on an Illumina MiSeq. The iRepertoire nested amplicon-rescue multiplex PCR (arm-PCR) platform was used to amplify TCR alpha and beta CDR3 regions from RNA. TCRdb reran the public reads through fastp at Q25 and MiXCR, keeping productive beta chains. Rows are unified per CDR3 protein, each entry keeping the most common DNA and genes. This sample gives roughly 190,000 distinct CDR3 sequences in total; about 32% of them show up just once. The ten largest clones take up 20% to 25% of the sample. Sequencing was performed on glioma tissue, nonneoplastic brain tissue, or PBMCs (not recorded which). These receptors were collected from a human donor with low-grade glioma or glioblastoma, undergoing nonglioma brain surgery, or in good health (not recorded which).

At least ten counts were recorded for this clonotype. For the CDR3, the DNA is TGTGCCAGCAGCCTCGCCGGAGCGGGAGGGTTCAATGAGCAGTTCTTC. It translates to CASSLAGAGGFNEQFF. This rearrangement joins TRBV28 to TRBJ2-1; 10 bases are shared with TRBD2. CDR1 and CDR2 from the germline V gene are MDHEN and SYDVKM. The junction had 11 bases not matched to a gene; V was cut back by 6 bases and J by 6 bases. The CDR3 loop spans 16 amino acids.

This clonotype was counted many times. The chain has TRBV7-2 and TRBJ2-1; possible D gene TRBD2, 5 bases. The V and J ends lost 0 bases and 3 bases respectively, with 12 bases between them. Germline CDR1 reads SGHTA; CDR2 reads FQGNSA. This CDR3 region has 16 residues. CDR3 loop: CASSLAVGGGYNEQFF. The CDR3 DNA reads as TGTGCCAGCAGCTTAGCGGTAGGAGGAGGCTACAATGAGCAGTTCTTC. Filled out from reference TRBV7-2 and TRBJ2-1, the complete variable domain reads GAGVSQSPSNKVTEKGKDVELRCDPISGHTALYWYRQSLGQGLEFLIYFQGNSAPDKSGLPSDRFSAERTGGSVSTLTIQRTQQEDSAVYLCASSLAVGGGYNEQFFGPGTRLTVL.

The chain joins TRBV7-3 to TRBJ2-2; D perhaps matches TRBD2 (6 bases). Germline values: CDR1 SGHTA, CDR2 FQGTGA. V dropped 9 bases and J dropped 0 bases, with 11 bases sitting between them. This CDR3 contains 14 residues. CDR3 loop: CASRDSPNTGELFF. The CDR3 DNA reads as TGTGCCAGTCGGGACTCCCCGAACACCGGGGAGCTGTTTTTT.

This clonotype was seen ten or more times. This chain joins TRBV7-9 and TRBJ2-1; D unresolved. The CDR3 sequence is 16 residues long. Trimming took off 4 bases at V and 0 bases at J, with 13 bases between the two ends. The germline V gene encodes CDR1 SEHNR and CDR2 FQNEAQ (reference sequence). This CDR3 is CASSSTKLSSYNEQFF. CDR3 nucleotide sequence: TGTGCCAGCAGCTCAACTAAGCTGAGCTCCTACAATGAGCAGTTCTTC.

This clonotype appeared many times. This chain joins TRBV20-1 and TRBJ2-4; 7 nucleotides align to TRBD2. Germline V CDR1 and CDR2: DFQATT, SNEGSKA (reference sequence). The ends lost 6 bases at V and 2 bases at J; junction bases unmatched: 10. The CDR3 has 15 residues. The DNA for the CDR3 is TGCAGTGCCCCTAGCGGAACCCTACCCAAAAACATTCAGTACTTC. It specifies CSAPSGTLPKNIQYF.

The rearrangement joins TRBV12-3 or TRBV12-4 to TRBJ2-5, with a weak D call TRBD1 (5 bases). V lost 5 bases, J lost 4 bases, and 11 bases lay in between. This CDR3 spans 13 amino acids. The CDR3 sequence is CASSQGQGETQYF. The CDR3 DNA is TGTGCCAGCAGTCAGGGCCAGGGAGAGACCCAGTACTTC.

Concerning this clonotype itself: A much more abundant neighbour one base away suggests this may be a read error. The CDR3 sequence is CSARDESCPNTGELFF. Here the CDR3 DNA reads TGCAGTGCTAGAGATGAATCTTGCCCCAACACCGGGGAGCTGTTTTTT. The chain recombines TRBV20-1 with TRBJ2-2; D gene ambiguous. The CDR3 sequence is 16 residues long. V lost 0 bases and J 2 bases, leaving 13 bases between the germline ends. Germline V gene data show CDR1 as DFQATT and CDR2 as SNEGSKA (reference sequence).

V gene TRBV20-1 combines with J gene TRBJ2-7; TRBD2 aligns across 7 bases. Germline loops: CDR1 DFQATT, CDR2 SNEGSKA (reference sequence). This CDR3 region has 15 residues. V shed 6 bases and J 2 bases; nucleotides not matched to a gene: 13. The CDR3 loop reads CSASSPASGPYEQYF. The CDR3 coding sequence is TGCAGTGCCAGCAGTCCAGCTAGCGGCCCCTACGAGCAGTACTTC.

This clonotype came up many times. V and J are TRBV28 and TRBJ2-7; no firm D call. In germline, CDR1 is MDHEN, CDR2 SYDVKM. The CDR3 totals 15 residues. The V and J ends lost 6 bases and 2 bases respectively, with 17 bases between them. The DNA of the CDR3 is TGTGCCAGCAGGCCCGCCTTGGGCGGCACCTACGAGCAGTACTTC. Its translation is CASRPALGGTYEQYF.

The chain joins TRBV18 to TRBJ2-7, with TRBD2 matching over 7 bases. The junction had 11 bases not matched to a gene; V was cut back by 8 bases and J by 4 bases. Germline loops: CDR1 KGHSH, CDR2 LQKENI. The CDR3 is 14 amino acids. In DNA, the CDR3 is TGTGCCAGCCCCCCCGAGACTAGCACTTACGAGCAGTACTTC. Translation: CASPPETSTYEQYF.

In this sample, this clonotype turned up many times. The chain is built from TRBV4-2 and TRBJ2-7; D might be TRBD2 (5 bases). V was trimmed by 1 base and J by 1 base, leaving 14 bases between them. Germline loops: CDR1 LGHNA, CDR2 YNFKEQ. The CDR3 length is 16 residues. The CDR3 bases are TGTGCCAGCAGCCAAGGATTCGAGCGGTCTTCCTACGAGCAGTACTTC. This encodes CASSQGFERSSYEQYF.

There are a few counts of this clonotype. The genes are TRBV7-9 and TRBJ2-7; perhaps D is TRBD1 or TRBD2 (6 bases each). V lost 3 bases and J 1 base, leaving 13 bases between the germline ends. The germline gives CDR1 SEHNR, CDR2 FQNEAQ (reference sequence). There are 15 residues in the CDR3. In DNA, the CDR3 is TGTGCCAGCAGCTTGGGCGGGACACTTTCCTACGAGCAGTACTTC. Protein: CASSLGGTLSYEQYF.

The sample holds many counts of this clonotype. The chain links TRBV28 to TRBJ1-1; 8 bases are shared with TRBD1. CDR3 length: 14 amino acids. Germline V CDR1 and CDR2: MDHEN, SYDVKM. With V trimmed by 1 base and J by 11 bases, 9 bases remained unmatched. This chain's CDR3 is CASSLSGTGGWAFF. For the CDR3, the DNA is TGTGCCAGCAGTTTATCAGGGACAGGTGGATGGGCTTTCTTT.

Comment on this clonotype: A much larger clone lies a single base off, so this may be a read error. This chain links TRBV7-9 with TRBJ2-7, with unresolved D. Germline V CDR1 and CDR2: SEHNR, FQNEAQ (reference sequence). V was cut by 1 base and J by 5 bases, with 15 bases left in between. The CDR3 spans 15 residues. Written as DNA, the CDR3 is TGTGCCAGCAGCTTAGGATGGGGTGAGAGGAACGAGCAGTACTTC. Its translation is CASSLGWGERNEQYF. Full variable domain (outside the CDR3, taken from reference TRBV7-9 and TRBJ2-7): DTGVSQNPRHKITKRGQNVTFRCDPISEHNRLYWYRQTLGQGPEFLTYFQNEAQLEKSRLLSDRFSAERPKGSFSTLEIQRTEQGDSAMYLCASSLGWGERNEQYFGPGTRLTVT.